The present entry profiles one TCR beta chain with its context. The CDR3 is 11 amino acids. Trimming left V 5 bases short and J 7 bases short, with 8 bases between. Germline CDR1 is SEHNR and CDR2 is FQNEAQ (reference sequence). These data belong to a study of CD4+ T cells in melanoma. Data came from immunoSEQ multiplex PCR; TCRdb stores just in-frame clones and leaves some out. Among fewer than 150,000 clones listed, 80% to 95% were seen once. This chain links TRBV7-9 with TRBJ2-5; the D is unclear. The receptor's source is a human donor with melanoma. The CDR3 bases are TGTGCCAGCAGCCCCCCGCCGACCCAGTACTTC. Translation: CASSPPPTQYF.